The next 8 T cell receptor beta chains were all read from a single sample in a study of OX40 agonist ivuxolimab in advanced cancers. The table came from immunoSEQ multiplex PCR; TCRdb's copy has only in-frame clones and leaves some out. The data contain 70,000 to 85,000 clones, just over 85% of them singletons. The sequenced sample was CD4+ or CD8+ T cells sorted from blood, obtained in a trial of the OX40 agonist ivuxolimab. The receptors stem from an adult with an advanced solid tumor such as melanoma, head and neck, liver or kidney cancer.

This chain uses TRBV10-1 with TRBJ2-1; D might be TRBD1 (6 bases). Germline assignment: CDR1 WNHNN and CDR2 SYGVQD (reference sequence). The length of the CDR3 is 12 residues. V was clipped by 3 bases and J by 12 bases, with 12 bases between them. The CDR3 reads CASSEITGRQFF. The CDR3 coding sequence is TGCGCCAGCAGTGAAATTACAGGGAGGCAGTTCTTC.

The chain has TRBV11-3 and TRBJ1-1; D unresolved. The CDR3 has 15 residues. Looked up from germline, CDR1 is SGHNT and CDR2 is YENEEA. The germline V and J ends were trimmed by 1 base and 0 bases, with 9 bases remaining between them. CDR3 sequence: CASSLGMDMNTEAFF. The CDR3, as DNA: TGTGCCAGCAGCTTAGGGATGGATATGAACACTGAAGCTTTCTTT.

The rearrangement links TRBV18 to TRBJ2-1; D remains unclear. The CDR3 has 14 residues. Germline CDR1 KGHSH, CDR2 LQKENI. The ends were cut back, 5 bases at V and 4 bases at J, with 12 bases in the middle. CDR3: CASSRSDLYNEQFF. DNA of the CDR3: TGTGCCAGCTCAAGGAGCGATCTATACAATGAGCAGTTCTTC.

The J gene is TRBJ1-2, the V gene TRBV9; maybe TRBD1 (6 bases). V was clipped by 0 bases and J by 3 bases, with 6 bases between them. The germline CDR1 and CDR2 sequences are SGDLS and YYNGEE. This CDR3 has 13 amino acids. This CDR3 is CASSVGQDYGYTF. The CDR3 nucleotides read TGTGCCAGCAGCGTAGGACAGGACTATGGCTACACCTTC.

V gene TRBV28 combines with J gene TRBJ2-2; D remains ambiguous. Deletions cut 6 bases from V and 6 bases from J, with 8 bases between. The CDR3 consists of 12 residues. Germline CDR1 and CDR2: MDHEN and SYDVKM. CDR3 residues: CASRRIPGELFF. CDR3 nucleotides: TGTGCCAGCAGGCGCATCCCCGGGGAGCTGTTTTTT.

The rearrangement uses TRBV7-2 and TRBJ2-7; D not resolved. CDR1 is SGHTA, CDR2 FQGNSA, per germline. V gave up 5 bases and J gave up 1 base, with 9 bases separating them. The CDR3 length is 13 residues. CDR3 coding DNA: TGTGCCAGCAGCCTAATCATATCCTACGAGCAGTACTTC. It is translated as CASSLIISYEQYF.

The V call is TRBV15, the J call TRBJ1-3, with TRBD1 identical over 12 bases. The CDR3 totals 16 residues. The V gene's germline CDR1 is LNHNV and CDR2 YYDKDF (reference sequence). The V gene end was trimmed by 2 bases and the J gene end by 4 bases; junction bases not matched to a gene: 3. CDR3 residues: CATSRWDRGRGNTIYF. DNA for the CDR3: TGTGCCACCAGCAGATGGGACAGGGGGCGAGGAAACACCATATATTTT.

The gene calls are TRBV6-5 and TRBJ1-2; D gene unclear. This CDR3 is built from 15 residues. V was cut by 5 bases and J by 5 bases, with 18 bases left in between. Germline V gene sequence: CDR1 MNHEY, CDR2 SVGAGI. The CDR3 DNA reads as TGTGCCAGCAGTCAACGGGTTCTCGGAGCGTATGGCTACACCTTC. It codes for CASSQRVLGAYGYTF.